The rows below give T cell receptor beta chains drawn from one sample of a study of blood T cell repertoires in COVID-19. TCRdb's copy holds only in-frame clones and misses some; the assay was immunoSEQ multiplex PCR. Seen here are around 20,000 clones, around 83% observed once, and the top ten hold roughly 11%. The source material was peripheral blood. These receptor sequences come from a human donor in a cohort sampled during active COVID-19. Both conserved end residues are part of each CDR3. The D gene is left open where the match is weak. Clone sizes are given selectively: once, few, many, or a class where the clone is expanded.

j_call clone_size d_call v_call cdr3_aa cdr3_nt
TRBJ2-2 . . TRBV24-1 CATSTGRGWDTGELFF TGTGCCACCAGTACTGGCAGGGGATGGGACACCGGGGAGCTGTTTTTT
TRBJ2-7 . TRBD1 TRBV27 CASRRQGGHEQYF TGTGCCAGCAGAAGACAGGGGGGGCACGAGCAGTACTTC
TRBJ1-1 . . TRBV5-1 CASSLGVSGESNTEAFF TGCGCCAGCAGCTTGGGTGTTTCAGGGGAGTCTAACACTGAAGCTTTCTTT
TRBJ2-7 . TRBD2 TRBV2 CASSEWASGPYEQYF TGTGCCAGCAGTGAATGGGCTAGCGGCCCCTACGAGCAGTACTTC
TRBJ1-2 once . TRBV30 CAWSVLTRFRGGYTF TGTGCCTGGAGTGTGTTGACCCGTTTTAGGGGCGGCTACACCTTC
TRBJ2-5 . TRBD1 TRBV2 CASRIQGAGETQYF TGTGCCAGCAGAATACAGGGGGCCGGAGAGACCCAGTACTTC
TRBJ2-2 . TRBD2 TRBV6-4 CASRTGGGNTGELFF TGTGCCAGCAGAACCGGCGGGGGGAACACCGGGGAGCTGTTTTTT
TRBJ2-3 . . TRBV10-3 CAISAGAPTDTQYF TGTGCCATCAGTGCGGGAGCCCCCACAGATACGCAGTATTTT
TRBJ2-3 . TRBD2 TRBV5-1 CASSLRGTSGSDTQYF TGCGCCAGCAGCTTGCGAGGGACTAGCGGTTCAGATACGCAGTATTTT
TRBJ2-1 . TRBD1 TRBV6-5 CASSPGTGAIDEQFF TGTGCCAGCAGTCCCGGGACAGGGGCCATCGATGAGCAGTTCTTC
TRBJ2-3 . . TRBV19 CASVEGGSTDTQYF TGTGCCAGCGTAGAAGGCGGTAGCACAGATACGCAGTATTTT
TRBJ2-1 once TRBD2 TRBV19 CASSLAGGWSSYNEQFF TGTGCCAGTAGCCTAGCGGGAGGATGGAGCTCCTACAATGAGCAGTTCTTC
TRBJ1-1 . TRBD1 TRBV29-1 CSVRVDRANTEAFF TGCAGCGTGCGCGTGGACAGGGCCAACACTGAAGCTTTCTTT
TRBJ2-1 . TRBD2 TRBV9 CASSATSGLSYNEQFF TGTGCCAGCAGCGCGACTAGCGGCCTCTCCTACAATGAGCAGTTCTTC
TRBJ2-7 . . TRBV6-5 CASSRTRDTYEQYF TGTGCCAGCAGTCGCACCAGGGATACCTACGAGCAGTACTTC
TRBJ2-2 . TRBD1 TRBV20-1 CSASPSATGSGELFF TGCAGTGCTAGTCCCTCGGCGACAGGGAGCGGGGAGCTGTTTTTT
TRBJ2-4 . TRBD2 TRBV6-5 CASSYGAGGDIQYF TGTGCCAGCAGTTACGGAGCGGGAGGAGACATTCAGTACTTC
TRBJ2-1 . . TRBV5-5 CASSGELSSYNEQFF TGTGCCAGCAGCGGGGAGCTCTCCTCCTACAATGAGCAGTTCTTC
TRBJ1-1 once . TRBV28 CASSLGGDTEAFF TGTGCCAGCAGTTTGGGGGGAGACACTGAAGCTTTCTTT
TRBJ1-1 . . TRBV3-1/TRBV3-2 CASSQGLTGANTEAFF TGTGCCAGCAGCCAAGGTCTGACGGGAGCGAACACTGAAGCTTTCTTT
TRBJ2-1 . TRBD2 TRBV13 CASTFKRRQQGGGGLAGEQFF TGTGCCAGCACCTTCAAGAGGAGACAGCAAGGGGGGGGTGGTCTAGCGGGAGAGCAGTTCTTC
TRBJ2-1 . TRBD2 TRBV2 CASRGGASGEYNEQFF TGTGCCAGCAGAGGGGGGGCTAGCGGGGAATACAATGAGCAGTTCTTC
TRBJ1-6 . TRBD1 TRBV5-1 CASSLGGQGPNSPLHF TGCGCCAGCAGCTTGGGGGGACAGGGGCCGAATTCACCCCTCCACTTT
TRBJ1-5 . . TRBV4-1 CASSQELTHNQPQHF TGCGCCAGCAGCCAAGAACTGACACACAATCAGCCCCAGCATTTT
TRBJ2-6 . . TRBV5-1 CASSFSGGGLRGGANVLTF TGCGCCAGCAGCTTCTCAGGAGGGGGCCTTCGTGGTGGGGCCAACGTCCTGACTTTC
TRBJ2-2 once . TRBV10-3 CAISESQTITGELFF TGTGCCATCAGTGAGTCTCAGACAATTACTGGGGAGCTGTTTTTT
TRBJ1-2 . TRBD1 TRBV5-4 CASSLAGQTYGYTF TGTGCCAGCAGCTTGGCGGGACAGACATATGGCTACACCTTC
TRBJ2-2 . . TRBV28 CASSLLQVTGELFF TGTGCCAGCAGTTTATTACAGGTCACCGGGGAGCTGTTTTTT
TRBJ1-1 once TRBD1 TRBV29-1 CSVAGTGTKAFF TGCAGCGTAGCTGGGACAGGCACTAAAGCTTTCTTT
TRBJ2-1 . . TRBV5-5 CASSPRDSEQFF TGTGCCAGCAGCCCGCGGGACAGCGAGCAGTTCTTC
TRBJ1-1 . TRBD1 TRBV9 CASSVAPGGSPMNTEAFF TGTGCCAGCAGCGTAGCGCCAGGGGGGTCTCCTATGAACACTGAAGCTTTCTTT
TRBJ2-5 . TRBD2 TRBV30 CAWSLRTSGKETQYF TGTGCCTGGAGTCTGAGGACTAGCGGTAAAGAGACCCAGTACTTC
TRBJ2-1 . TRBD1 TRBV19 CASSPNLGQVGNEQFF TGTGCCAGTAGCCCCAACCTTGGACAGGTAGGCAATGAGCAGTTCTTC
TRBJ1-2 . TRBD1 TRBV13 CASSGPDRDYGYTF TGTGCCAGCAGCGGACCGGACAGGGACTACGGCTACACCTTC
TRBJ2-1 . TRBD2 TRBV5-1 CASSLNGLAGEEQFF TGCGCCAGCAGCTTGAACGGACTAGCGGGAGAGGAGCAGTTCTTC
TRBJ2-3 . TRBD2 TRBV10-1 CASSHAVSSGDPSSTDTQYF TGCGCCAGCAGTCATGCCGTTTCAAGCGGGGATCCTTCTAGCACAGATACGCAGTATTTT
TRBJ2-4 . . TRBV27 CASSLSQNKNIQYF TGTGCCAGCAGTTTATCACAGAATAAAAACATTCAGTACTTC
TRBJ2-7 medium-sized TRBD1 TRBV29-1 CSVLIQGAYEQYF TGCAGCGTTCTAATCCAGGGGGCTTACGAGCAGTACTTC
TRBJ2-7 . TRBD1 TRBV13 CASSASDRAAAYEQYF TGTGCCAGCAGCGCATCGGACAGGGCGGCTGCATACGAGCAGTACTTC
TRBJ1-2 . . TRBV6-5 CASSYSGGRDGYTF TGTGCCAGCAGTTACTCGGGGGGGCGCGACGGCTACACCTTC
TRBJ1-2 . TRBD1 TRBV6-2/TRBV6-3 CASSYRSTGLDGYTF TGTGCCAGCAGTTACCGCTCGACAGGGTTGGATGGCTACACCTTC
TRBJ1-1 . TRBD1 TRBV18 CASSPPTGGFIVTEAFF TGTGCCAGCTCACCACCGACAGGGGGCTTTATAGTCACTGAAGCTTTCTTT